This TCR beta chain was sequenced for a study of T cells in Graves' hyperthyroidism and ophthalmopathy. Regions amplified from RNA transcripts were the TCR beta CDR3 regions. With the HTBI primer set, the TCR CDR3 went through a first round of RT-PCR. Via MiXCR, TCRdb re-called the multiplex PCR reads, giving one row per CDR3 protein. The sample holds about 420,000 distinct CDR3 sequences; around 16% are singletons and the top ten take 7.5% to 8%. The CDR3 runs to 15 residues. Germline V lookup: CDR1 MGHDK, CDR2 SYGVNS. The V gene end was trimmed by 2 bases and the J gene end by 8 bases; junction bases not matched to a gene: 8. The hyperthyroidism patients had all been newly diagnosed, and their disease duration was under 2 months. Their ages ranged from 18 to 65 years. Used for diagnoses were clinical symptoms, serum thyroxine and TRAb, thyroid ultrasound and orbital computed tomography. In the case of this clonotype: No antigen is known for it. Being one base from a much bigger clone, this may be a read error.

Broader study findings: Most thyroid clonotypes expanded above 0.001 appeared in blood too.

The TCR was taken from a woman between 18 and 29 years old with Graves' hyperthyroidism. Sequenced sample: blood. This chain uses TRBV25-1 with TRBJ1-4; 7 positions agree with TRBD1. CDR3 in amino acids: CASSETTGAWEKLFF. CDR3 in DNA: TGTGCCAGCAGTGAAACTACAGGGGCGTGGGAAAAACTGTTTTTT.